This T cell receptor (beta chain) was observed in a study of long-term antiretroviral therapy in people with HIV. immunoSEQ v3.0 was run at survey level. The repertoire was sequenced with immunoSEQ multiplex PCR; TCRdb's copy has only in-frame clones and lacks some. The table includes 20,000 or so clones, less than 85% detected once. Every specimen provided roughly 1-10 million cryopreserved PBMC before DNA extraction took place. CDR1 is WSHSY and CDR2 is SAAADI in the germline V gene. The CDR3 is 12 residues long. Trimming cost V 4 bases and J 7 bases, with 7 bases left between them. The rearrangement links TRBV10-2 to TRBJ1-4, with unresolved D. The sequencing here drew on unsorted PBMCs, taken at the start of antiretroviral therapy, before treatment. This clonotype originated in a young man with HIV. CDR3 in amino acids: CASSGGGEKLFF. The CDR3 DNA reads TGCGCCAGCAGTGGGGGAGGTGAAAAACTGTTTTTT.